This TCR beta chain was recorded in a study of T cells in Graves' hyperthyroidism and ophthalmopathy (dated by TCRdb to between 2018 and 2020). Study-wide context: Peripheral blood samples were taken at the time of initial diagnosis, prior to any treatment. After blood sampling, hyperthyroidism patients were treated with methimazole at a starting dose of 30 mg daily, and ophthalmopathy patients were treated with high-dose intravenous methylprednisolone. TCR Vbeta CDR3 sequencing of 130 to 150 peripheral blood samples (over 40 ophthalmopathy, approximately 80 hyperthyroidism and approximately 17 progressor patients) is reported in the paper. In about 6 Graves' hyperthyroidism patients, the study also compared T-cell repertoires from thyroid tissue with T-cell repertoires from blood. To identify distinguishing TCR V-J signatures, a discovery cohort of some 100 patients was used, comprising 43 with Graves' ophthalmopathy and roughly 60 with stable Graves' hyperthyroidism. Prospective prediction of ophthalmopathy was tested in an independent validation cohort consisting of roughly 20 hyperthyroidism patients and around 16 patients who later progressed to ophthalmopathy. The approximately 98 discovery patients were randomly divided into training and test sets at a 7:3 ratio.

This clonotype was counted only a few times. Its antigen is unknown. Base qualities are not provided; no much larger clone lies one nucleotide away. The TCR beta CDR3 regions were amplified from the RNA transcripts. The TCR CDR3 was subjected to a first round of RT-PCR using the HTBI primer set and the Qiagen OneStep RT-PCR kit. Libraries were constructed in a second round of multiplex PCR, after which size selection and purification were carried out. The libraries were sequenced on an Illumina HiSeq2000 using paired-end 100 bp reads. For the original study's pipeline: Raw data were processed with SOAPnuke, discarding reads with adapters, uncalled bases, mean Phred below 15, or no exact constant-primer or identifier match. COPE v1.2.5 was used to merge high-quality paired reads, and clonotypes were defined as unique nucleotide sequences. MiTCR v1.1 was used to align clonotypes to the IMGT TRBV, TRBD and TRBJ reference segments. Analysis was restricted to V-J combinations with a frequency above 0.0001, which covered about 99% of repertoires. A TCS score was defined as the ratio between F50 (clonal expansion) and ExV (chaos), using BLOSUM62-based TCRdist between CDR3 peptides within each V-J. Welch's t-statistics and random forest reduced roughly 530 V-J features to roughly 13, which were used in a naive Bayes classifier (R e1071). Clones were called with MiXCR by TCRdb after fastp trimmed the public reads at Q25, and only in-frame beta chains were retained. Every distinct CDR3 protein forms one entry, paired with its most common genes and DNA. The V and J calls here are based on TCRdb, not the publication. This sample lists approximately 480,000 distinct CDR3 sequences; roughly 20% were detected once. The ten most abundant clones make up approximately 26% of the sample.

Graves' hyperthyroidism was defined as stable when no progression to ophthalmopathy occurred over 18 months of follow-up. Hyperthyroidism patients were newly diagnosed, had a disease duration of under 2 months, and were aged 18 to 65 years. Exclusion was applied to patients with uncontrolled infections, other autoimmune diseases, pregnancy or lactation. Diagnoses were based on clinical symptoms, serum thyroxine and TRAb, thyroid ultrasound and orbital computed tomography. Ficoll-Paque density gradient centrifugation was used to isolate PBMCs from under 11 ml of fresh peripheral blood. Total RNA was extracted with Trizol reagent, and quality was checked on an Agilent 2100 Bioanalyzer. Beyond this particular receptor, the publication reports: In validation, progression to ophthalmopathy was predicted by the model with roughly 69% sensitivity and 72% to 85% specificity, a median of 6.5 months before onset. Blood samples also contained most of the expanded thyroid clonotypes (frequency above 0.001), which suggests that blood repertoires may reflect thyroid immune responses. A model built on a 13 V-J signature distinguished ophthalmopathy from stable hyperthyroidism, reaching 85% to 90% sensitivity and about 81% specificity in cross-validation and 80%/75% in testing. No statistical method was used to fix the sample size in advance, and group allocation was not hidden from the investigators.

The germline V gene sets CDR1 to MDHEN and CDR2 to SYDVKM. V trim: 1 base; J trim: 5 bases; unmatched bases: 12. The cysteine opens and the phenylalanine closes a CDR3 of 17 amino acids. Just the 51-base CDR3 DNA is kept, in frame starting at base 1. Recombination linked TRBV28 to TRBJ2-5; 8 bases in the middle match TRBD1. The sequence was collected from a man younger than 30 with Graves' hyperthyroidism. Sequenced material: blood. The CDR3 amino acid sequence is: CASSLSRGRIGRETQYF. The sequenced DNA is TGTGCCAGCAGTTTATCCAGGGGGCGAATCGGTCGGGAGACCCAGTACTTC.